This T cell receptor (beta chain) comes out of a study of blood T cell repertoires in COVID-19. Study in general: Donors in the United States, Italy and Spain gave samples during acute or convalescent COVID-19. Sources were T cells, B-cell-depleted T cells, or PBMCs; the material itself was cDNA or gDNA.

Germline assignment: CDR1 SGHAT and CDR2 FQNNGV. This CDR3 has 17 residues. The junction had 5 bases not matched to a gene; V was cut back by 0 bases and J by 0 bases. The table came from immunoSEQ multiplex PCR; TCRdb's copy has only in-frame clones and leaves some out. The profile shows more than 250,000 clones, 84% of them singletons. V and J are TRBV11-2 and TRBJ2-3; TRBD1 matches at 8 bases. This clonotype was sampled from a human donor in a cohort sampled during active COVID-19. Material for sequencing was peripheral blood. The CDR3 loop reads CASSLELQGASTDTQYF. The CDR3 DNA reads TGTGCCAGCAGCTTAGAACTTCAGGGGGCAAGCACAGATACGCAGTATTTT.